In this sample, the clone carrying this T cell receptor beta chain turned up a few times. Its antigen is as yet unknown. Using its own MiXCR run on the reads, TCRdb lists one record per CDR3 protein. In the table there are roughly 340,000 distinct CDR3 sequences, about 27% of which are singletons. Trimming at V came to 5 bases and at J to 2 bases, leaving 13 bases not matched to a gene. The CDR3 has 17 residues. Germline assignment: CDR1 SGHTA and CDR2 FQGNSA. This entry belongs to a study of T cell repertoires in cytomegalovirus infection. The chain employs TRBV7-2 and TRBJ1-2, with TRBD1 identical over 8 bases. The sequencing used cultured PBMCs, collected from culture after CMV antigen stimulation. This clonotype originated in a human donor in good health (CMV status not recorded). Some clones in this sample may be carry-over from other donors' samples. CDR3 nucleotides: TGTGCCAGCAGCCCCCGGCAGGGGGCGAAGACAAACTATGGCTACACCTTC. Protein product: CASSPRQGAKTNYGYTF.